This is a list of T cell receptor beta chains from one sample in a study of blood T cell repertoires in COVID-19. Assay: immunoSEQ multiplex PCR; the TCRdb copy retains only in-frame clones and omits some. The table records more than 350,000 clones, roughly 86% of them present only once. Sequenced sample: peripheral blood. The origin of the receptors is a woman aged 25 to 45 with COVID-19, enrolled during active disease. The CDR3 runs from the conserved cysteine through the conserved F or W. A D gene is named only where the DNA matches it firmly. Part of the rows lack a size; the others show once, few, many or a class for expanded clones.

d_call j_call clone_size v_call cdr3_nt cdr3_aa
. TRBJ2-7 . TRBV21-1 TGTGCCAGCAGCACTAAGCGGGAGGGTTCCTACGAGCAGTACTTC CASSTKREGSYEQYF
. TRBJ2-7 . TRBV6-2/TRBV6-3 TGTGCCAGCAGTTACGGGGGAGGCGAGCAGTACTTC CASSYGGGEQYF
TRBD1 TRBJ2-7 . TRBV5-5 TGTGCCAGCAGCACAGGGGTGGCTAACTACGAGCAGTACTTC CASSTGVANYEQYF
. TRBJ2-2 . TRBV7-8 TGTGCCAGCAGCTTAGTCAGGGGGGTGGACGGGGAGCTGTTTTTT CASSLVRGVDGELFF
. TRBJ1-5 . TRBV2 TGTGCCAGCAGTCTTACATTGGGCAATCAGCCCCAGCATTTT CASSLTLGNQPQHF
. TRBJ2-5 . TRBV7-2 TGTGCCAGCAGCTTAGCTCCCCGGCGAGGGGAGACCCAGTACTTC CASSLAPRRGETQYF
TRBD2 TRBJ2-3 . TRBV30 TGTGCCTGGAGTTTGACTAGCGGGATTTCGGATACGCAGTATTTT CAWSLTSGISDTQYF
TRBD2 TRBJ2-3 . TRBV7-3 TGTGCCAGCAGCTTACCAGCGGGAGGCGGACGGTCGACGCAGTATTTT CASSLPAGGGRSTQYF
. TRBJ2-3 . TRBV5-1 TGCGCCAGCAGCCTGGGACTCCTTAGCGCAGATACGCAGTATTTT CASSLGLLSADTQYF
. TRBJ2-1 . TRBV30 TGTGCCTGGACGGAGCATTCCTACAATGAGCAGTTCTTC CAWTEHSYNEQFF
. TRBJ2-7 once TRBV2 TGTGCCAGCCAGGGGCCTCCCACCTACGAGCAGTACTTC CASQGPPTYEQYF
TRBD1 TRBJ1-1 . TRBV19 TGTGCCAGTAGTATAGATTACACGGGACAGACTGAAGCTTTCTTT CASSIDYTGQTEAFF
TRBD2 TRBJ2-3 . TRBV5-1 TGCGCCAGCAGCTTAGTCAGCGGGAGGGCCTTAGATACGCAGTATTTT CASSLVSGRALDTQYF
TRBD2 TRBJ2-7 . TRBV7-2 TGTGCCAGCAGCTTAGCCCCGGGACTAGCGGGTACCTCCTATCTCCACGAGCAGTACTTC CASSLAPGLAGTSYLHEQYF
. TRBJ1-1 . TRBV9 TGTGCCAGCAGCCTCTCTACTGGGAACACTGAAGCTTTCTTT CASSLSTGNTEAFF
. TRBJ2-5 . TRBV5-1 TGCGCCAGCAGCTTGGGAGTAGTCTCCCAAGAGACCCAGTACTTC CASSLGVVSQETQYF
TRBD1 TRBJ2-2 . TRBV10-3 TGTGCCATCACCGGGACAGGGACGAACACCGGGGAGCTGTTTTTT CAITGTGTNTGELFF
. TRBJ1-3 . TRBV7-3 TGTGCCAGCAGCCCGGGGGGACCTGGAAACACCATATATTTT CASSPGGPGNTIYF
. TRBJ1-1 . TRBV5-1 TGCGCCAGCAGCTCGGTGGGGGGCACTGAAGCTTTCTTT CASSSVGGTEAFF
TRBD2 TRBJ2-3 . TRBV3-1/TRBV3-2 TGTGCCAGCAGCCGCAAAAGACTAGCGGGAAACACAGATACGCAGTATTTT CASSRKRLAGNTDTQYF
. TRBJ1-2 . TRBV19 TGTGCCAGGTCTCAGAAGCTAGTAAACTATGGCTACACCTTC CARSQKLVNYGYTF
. TRBJ2-7 . TRBV4-3 TGCGCCAGCAGCCAAGGCGCCGGGGACGAGCAGTACTTC CASSQGAGDEQYF
. TRBJ2-1 . TRBV4-3 TGCGCCAGCAGCCTAAACTCCTACAATGAGCAGTTCTTC CASSLNSYNEQFF
. TRBJ2-7 . TRBV5-1 TGCGCCAGCAGCTTGTGGCACGGGTCCTACGAGCAGTACTTC CASSLWHGSYEQYF
. TRBJ2-5 . TRBV28 TGTGCCAGCAGTTCCCCCCCGGGCCAAGAGACCCAGTACTTC CASSSPPGQETQYF
TRBD1 TRBJ2-7 few TRBV10-1 TGCGCCAGCTCCGGGACAGGGGCCCACGAGCAGTACTTC CASSGTGAHEQYF
. TRBJ2-2 . TRBV19 TGTGCCAGTAGTCTCGGTTTGAGCACCGGGGAGCTGTTTTTT CASSLGLSTGELFF
. TRBJ2-1 . TRBV10-1 TGCGCCAGCAGTGGGGGCCTTGGGAATGAGCAGTTCTTC CASSGGLGNEQFF
TRBD2 TRBJ2-7 . TRBV5-4 TGTGCCAGCAGCTTGACTAGCGGCTCCTACGAGCAGTACTTC CASSLTSGSYEQYF
. TRBJ2-2 . TRBV28 TGTGCCAGCAGTTTAAGGACAGCTCTCACCGGGGAGCTGTTTTTT CASSLRTALTGELFF
. TRBJ2-2 . TRBV5-4 TGTGCCAGCAGCCTGAAGGGACTCCCTTCGACCGGGGAGCTGTTTTTT CASSLKGLPSTGELFF
. TRBJ2-7 . TRBV10-3 TGTGCCATCAGTGAACGGCTAGCTAAAGACTACGAGCAGTACTTC CAISERLAKDYEQYF
. TRBJ2-3 . TRBV12-5 TGTGCTAGTTGGGGGGGACAAAGCACAGATACGCAGTATTTT CASWGGQSTDTQYF
TRBD1 TRBJ2-7 . TRBV19 TGTGCCAGTAGCGACAGGGGGGTAACCTACGAGCAGTACTTC CASSDRGVTYEQYF
TRBD1 TRBJ1-3 . TRBV6-5 TGTGCCAGCACACCCTACAGGGGATTGGGAAACACCATATATTTT CASTPYRGLGNTIYF
TRBD1 TRBJ2-7 once TRBV4-3 TGCGCCAGCAGCCAAGTCCGGGACAGGGTGGCCGAGCAGTACTTC CASSQVRDRVAEQYF
. TRBJ1-1 . TRBV10-2 TGCGCCAGCAGTGCCCCCGGACAGAACACTGAAGCTTTCTTT CASSAPGQNTEAFF
TRBD1 TRBJ2-5 . TRBV29-1 TGCAGCGCCGACACAGGGGGCGCGGGAGAGACCCAGTACTTC CSADTGGAGETQYF
. TRBJ1-5 . TRBV5-6 TGTGCCAGCAGCTTGGGGGCTCATCAGCCCCAGCATTTT CASSLGAHQPQHF
. TRBJ2-7 . TRBV2 TGTGCCAGCAGTGAAGCGGGACGGGGGTCCTACGAGCAGTACTTC CASSEAGRGSYEQYF
. TRBJ1-5 few TRBV10-1 TGCGCCAGCGTGCATGTCTTCGGGGGAGGTAGCAATCAGCCCCAGCATTTT CASVHVFGGGSNQPQHF
TRBD2 TRBJ2-2 . TRBV7-9 TGTGCCAGCAGCCGGACTAGCGGAGGCACCGGGGAGCTGTTTTTT CASSRTSGGTGELFF
TRBD1 TRBJ1-2 . TRBV5-1 TGCGCCAGCAGCTTGGCCGGCGCAGGGGGCGGTCAAAGTGGCTACACCTTC CASSLAGAGGGQSGYTF
. TRBJ2-3 once TRBV25-1 TGTGCCATTTCAGGTGCCCATAGGGATACGCAGTATTTT CAISGAHRDTQYF
TRBD1 TRBJ2-7 . TRBV27 TGTGCCAGCAGACAGACCGGGACAGGGAACCACGAGCAGTACTTC CASRQTGTGNHEQYF